This T cell receptor (beta chain) was sequenced for a study of blood T cells in healthy people across ages. Study summary: For every two T cells, template switching captured about one barcoded beta molecule.

Alongside a J-beta primer mix, a sample-barcoded 5' primer served in a second PCR lasting roughly 6 to 11 cycles. Every cDNA was tagged by a template-switch adaptor with 12 random nucleotides. TCRdb analysed the 5' RACE reads with MiXCR anew, one entry per CDR3 protein. The table has 600,000 to 850,000 distinct CDR3 sequences, roughly two fifths seen once. The sample taken for sequencing was blood. The TCR originated in an older woman in good health.

CDR3 amino acids: CASSATTGRLTDTQYF. For the CDR3, the DNA is TGTGCCAGCAGCGCAACCACCGGGAGGTTGACAGATACGCAGTATTTT. The V and J genes are TRBV9 and TRBJ2-3; 7 bases align to TRBD2. The ends lost 3 bases at V and 3 bases at J; junction bases unmatched: 10. Per germline, CDR1 SGDLS and CDR2 YYNGEE. This CDR3 comprises 16 residues.